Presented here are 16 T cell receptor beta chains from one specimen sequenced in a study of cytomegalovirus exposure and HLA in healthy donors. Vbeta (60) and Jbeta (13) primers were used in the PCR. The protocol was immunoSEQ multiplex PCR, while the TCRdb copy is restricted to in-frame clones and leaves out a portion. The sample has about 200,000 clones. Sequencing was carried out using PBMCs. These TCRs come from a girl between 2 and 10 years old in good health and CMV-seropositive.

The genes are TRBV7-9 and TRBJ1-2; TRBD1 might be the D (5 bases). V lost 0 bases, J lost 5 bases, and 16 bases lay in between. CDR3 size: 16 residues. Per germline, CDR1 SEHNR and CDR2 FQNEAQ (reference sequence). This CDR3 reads CASSLAHGNGGYGYTF. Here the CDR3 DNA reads TGTGCCAGCAGCTTAGCGCATGGCAACGGGGGATATGGCTACACCTTC.

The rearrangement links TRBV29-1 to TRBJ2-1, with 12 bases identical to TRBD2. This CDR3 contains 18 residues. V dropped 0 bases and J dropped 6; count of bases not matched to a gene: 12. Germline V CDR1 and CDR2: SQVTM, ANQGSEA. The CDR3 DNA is TGCAGCGTTGAAGATCAGGTACGACTAGCGGGAGCCCCCAATGAGCAGTTCTTC. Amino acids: CSVEDQVRLAGAPNEQFF.

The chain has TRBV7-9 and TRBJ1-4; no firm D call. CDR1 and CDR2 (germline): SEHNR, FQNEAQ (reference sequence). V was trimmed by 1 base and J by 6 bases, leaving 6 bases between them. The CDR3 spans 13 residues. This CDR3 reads CASSLDLDEKLFF. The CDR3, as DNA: TGTGCCAGCAGCTTAGACTTGGATGAAAAACTGTTTTTT.

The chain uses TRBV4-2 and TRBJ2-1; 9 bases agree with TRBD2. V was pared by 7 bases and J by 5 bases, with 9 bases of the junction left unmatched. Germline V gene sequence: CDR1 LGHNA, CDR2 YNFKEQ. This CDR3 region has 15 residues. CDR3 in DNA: TGTGCCAGCAACCCAGAAGCGGGAGGTCACAATGAGCAGTTCTTC. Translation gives CASNPEAGGHNEQFF.

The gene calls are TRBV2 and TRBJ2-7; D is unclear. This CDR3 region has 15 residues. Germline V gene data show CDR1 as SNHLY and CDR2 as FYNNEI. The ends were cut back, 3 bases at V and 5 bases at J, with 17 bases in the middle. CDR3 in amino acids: CASSELVRVPHEQYF. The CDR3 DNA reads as TGTGCCAGCAGTGAGCTGGTACGGGTTCCGCACGAGCAGTACTTC.

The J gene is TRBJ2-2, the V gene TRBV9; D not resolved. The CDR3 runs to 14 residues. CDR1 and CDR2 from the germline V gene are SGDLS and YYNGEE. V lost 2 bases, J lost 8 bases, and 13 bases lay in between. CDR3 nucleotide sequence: TGTGCCAGCAGCGTTTATACAGAACGTGGGGAGCTGTTTTTT. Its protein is CASSVYTERGELFF.

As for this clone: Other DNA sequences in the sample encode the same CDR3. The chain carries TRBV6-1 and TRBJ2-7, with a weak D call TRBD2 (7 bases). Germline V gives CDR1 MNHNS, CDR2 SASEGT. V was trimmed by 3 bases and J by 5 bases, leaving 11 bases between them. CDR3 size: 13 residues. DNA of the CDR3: TGTGCCAGCAGTGACAGGGAGGGGGACGAGCAGTACTTC. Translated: CASSDREGDEQYF.

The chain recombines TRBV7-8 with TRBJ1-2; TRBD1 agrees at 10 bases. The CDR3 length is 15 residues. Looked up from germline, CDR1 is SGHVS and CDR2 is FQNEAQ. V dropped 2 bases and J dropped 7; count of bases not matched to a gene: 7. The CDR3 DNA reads TGTGCCAGCAGCTTAAGTCTGGGACAGGGGTTTGGCTACACCTTC. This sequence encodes CASSLSLGQGFGYTF. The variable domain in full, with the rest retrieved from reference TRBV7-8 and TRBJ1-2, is GAGVSQSPRYKVAKRGQDVALRCDPISGHVSLFWYQQALGQGPEFLTYFQNEAQLDKSGLPSDRFFAERPEGSVSTLKIQRTQQEDSAVYLCASSLSLGQGFGYTFGSGTRLTVV.

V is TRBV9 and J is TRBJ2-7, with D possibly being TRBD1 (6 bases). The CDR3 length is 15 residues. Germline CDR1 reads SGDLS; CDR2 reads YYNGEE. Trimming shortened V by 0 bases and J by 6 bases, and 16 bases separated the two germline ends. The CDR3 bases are TGTGCCAGCAGCGTAGTAACAGGGAAACCCGTCGAGCAGTACTTC. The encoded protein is CASSVVTGKPVEQYF.

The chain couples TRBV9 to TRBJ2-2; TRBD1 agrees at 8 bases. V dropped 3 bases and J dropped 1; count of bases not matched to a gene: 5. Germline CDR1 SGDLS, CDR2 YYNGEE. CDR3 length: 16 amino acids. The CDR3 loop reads CASSAPGTGNTGELFF. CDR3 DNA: TGTGCCAGCAGCGCCCCCGGGACAGGGAACACCGGGGAGCTGTTTTTT.

For the CDR3, the DNA is TGTGCCAGCAGTCCGCCGACAGAAGGCCAGCCCCAGCATTTT. The encoded protein is CASSPPTEGQPQHF. V and J are TRBV28 and TRBJ1-5; possibly TRBD1 for D (5 bases). The CDR3 length is 14 residues. Per germline, CDR1 MDHEN and CDR2 SYDVKM. V gave up 5 bases and J gave up 7 bases, with 15 bases separating them.

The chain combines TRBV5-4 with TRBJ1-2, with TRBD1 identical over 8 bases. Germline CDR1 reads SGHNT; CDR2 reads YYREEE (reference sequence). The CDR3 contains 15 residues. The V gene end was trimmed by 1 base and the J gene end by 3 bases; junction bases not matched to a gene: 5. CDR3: CASSLRAGGYYGYTF. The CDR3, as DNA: TGTGCCAGCAGCTTGCGCGCAGGGGGCTACTATGGCTACACCTTC.

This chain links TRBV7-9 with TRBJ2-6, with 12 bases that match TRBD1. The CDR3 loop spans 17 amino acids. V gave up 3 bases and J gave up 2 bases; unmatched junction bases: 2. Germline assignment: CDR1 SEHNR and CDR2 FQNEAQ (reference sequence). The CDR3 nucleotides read TGTGCCAGCAGCTTGGGACAGGGGGCGACTGGGGCCAACGTCCTGACTTTC. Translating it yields CASSLGQGATGANVLTF.

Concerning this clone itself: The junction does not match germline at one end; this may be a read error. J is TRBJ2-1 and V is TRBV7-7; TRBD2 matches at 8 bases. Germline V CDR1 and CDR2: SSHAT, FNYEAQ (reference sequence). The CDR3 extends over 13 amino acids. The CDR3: CASSPGTSNEQFF. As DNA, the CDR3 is TGTGCTAGCAGTCCAGGGACTAGCAATGAGCAGTTCTTC.

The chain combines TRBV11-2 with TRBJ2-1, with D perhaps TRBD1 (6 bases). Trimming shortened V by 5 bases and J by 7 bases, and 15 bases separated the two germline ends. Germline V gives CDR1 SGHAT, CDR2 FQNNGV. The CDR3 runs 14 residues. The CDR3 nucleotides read TGTGCCAGCAGCGCGAACAGGGCAGGTAATGAGCAGTTCTTC. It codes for CASSANRAGNEQFF. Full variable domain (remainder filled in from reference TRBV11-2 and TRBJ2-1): EAGVAQSPRYKIIEKRQSVAFWCNPISGHATLYWYQQILGQGPKLLIQFQNNGVVDDSQLPKDRFSAERLKGVDSTLKIQPAKLEDSAVYLCASSANRAGNEQFFGPGTRLTVL.

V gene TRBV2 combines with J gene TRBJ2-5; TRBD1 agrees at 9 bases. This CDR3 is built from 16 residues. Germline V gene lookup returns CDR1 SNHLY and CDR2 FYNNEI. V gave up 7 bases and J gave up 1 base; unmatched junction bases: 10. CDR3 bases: TGTGCCAGCAATGCCCAGGGACAGGGCCCCCAAGAGACCCAGTACTTC. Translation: CASNAQGQGPQETQYF.